This entry describes one T cell receptor beta chain. This entry belongs to a study of T cell responses to AZD1222 COVID-19 vaccine. Sequencing was performed with immunoSEQ multiplex PCR; in TCRdb, only in-frame clones are kept and a portion is missing. The table lists about 83,000 clones, 85% to 95% of them singletons. Germline assignment: CDR1 SNHLY and CDR2 FYNNEI. The CDR3 covers 14 residues. The trim removed 6 bases at V and 6 bases at J, leaving 7 bases unmatched. Second doses at about 4 or about 12 weeks were pooled. The sample consisted of peripheral blood, taken 28 days after the second AZD1222 dose. This clonotype originated in an adult who received the AZD1222 COVID-19 vaccine. V usage is TRBV2 and J usage is TRBJ1-5, with 8 positions matching TRBD1. CDR3 loop: CASSETGGPQPQHF. The CDR3 bases are TGTGCCAGCAGCGAAACAGGGGGGCCTCAGCCCCAGCATTTT. Combining the CDR3 with reference TRBV2 and TRBJ1-5 gives the whole variable domain EPEVTQTPSHQVTQMGQEVILRCVPISNHLYFYWYRQILGQKVEFLVSFYNNEISEKSEIFDDQFSVERPDGSNFTLKIRSTKLEDSAMYFCASSETGGPQPQHFGDGTRLSIL.